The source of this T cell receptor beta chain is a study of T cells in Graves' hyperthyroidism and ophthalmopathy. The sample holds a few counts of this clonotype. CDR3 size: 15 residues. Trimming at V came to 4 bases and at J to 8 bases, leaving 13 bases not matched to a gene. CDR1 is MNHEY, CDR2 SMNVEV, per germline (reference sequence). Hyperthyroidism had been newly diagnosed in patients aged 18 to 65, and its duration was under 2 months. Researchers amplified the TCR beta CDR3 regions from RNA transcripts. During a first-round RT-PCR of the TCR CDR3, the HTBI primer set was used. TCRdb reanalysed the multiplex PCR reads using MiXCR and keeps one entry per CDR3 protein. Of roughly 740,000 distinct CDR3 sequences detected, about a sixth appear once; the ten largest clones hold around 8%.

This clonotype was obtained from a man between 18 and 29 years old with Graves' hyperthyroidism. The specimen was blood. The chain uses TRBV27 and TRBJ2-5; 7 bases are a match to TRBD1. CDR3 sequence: CASSSDRVRVGTQYF. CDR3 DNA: TGTGCCAGCAGTTCCGACAGGGTCAGGGTGGGCACCCAGTACTTC.